This is a list of T cell receptor beta chains from one sample in a study of Ad26.COV2.S vaccination and SARS-CoV-2 variants. Only in-frame clones appear in the TCRdb table, and some are missing; sequencing was by immunoSEQ multiplex PCR. Among about 400,000 clones, roughly 90% were seen once, and the ten largest hold about 1.6%. Here the sequenced sample was peripheral blood, taken in a trial of Ad26.COV2.S vaccine versus placebo. The receptors were gathered from a person aged 18 to 65 who received the Ad26.COV2.S COVID-19 vaccine or a placebo. Both conserved end residues are part of each CDR3. A D gene is named only where the DNA matches it firmly. The size entry is marked missing in some rows and otherwise reads once, few, many or a size class.

TRBJ1-2 | TRBV28 | once | . | TGTGCCAGCAGTTTATCGGCAGGGTTGAGCTATGGCTACACCTTC | CASSLSAGLSYGYTF
TRBJ1-6 | TRBV28 | once | . | TGTGCCAGCAGTGCGGCCTCAAGACCCCTCCACTTT | CASSAASRPLHF
TRBJ2-7 | TRBV9 | . | . | TGTGCCAGCAGCGTAGTAATCCCTAAAAGGGGAGATGATTTAGACTACGAGCAGTACTTC | CASSVVIPKRGDDLDYEQYF
TRBJ2-7 | TRBV6-5 | . | . | TGTGCCAGCAGACTCACGGGACGGACCTACGAGCAGTACTTC | CASRLTGRTYEQYF
TRBJ2-2 | TRBV9 | . | . | TGTGCCAGCAGCCTCGGCAGGAGGACAACTACCGGGGAGCTGTTTTTT | CASSLGRRTTTGELFF
TRBJ2-7 | TRBV19 | once | TRBD1 | TGTGCCAGTAGTCCCTCAGGGGGCGTCGACGAGCAGTACTTC | CASSPSGGVDEQYF
TRBJ2-7 | TRBV5-1 | . | . | TGCGCCAGCAGTTCAGGTGCCCCTCCTTACGAGCAGTACTTC | CASSSGAPPYEQYF
TRBJ2-3 | TRBV5-1 | . | TRBD1 | TGCGCCAGCAGCACCCTGACAGGGTTCCGGGATACGCAGTATTTT | CASSTLTGFRDTQYF
TRBJ2-1 | TRBV15 | . | . | TGTGCCACCAGCAGAGACCGGGGAGTATACAATGAGCAGTTCTTC | CATSRDRGVYNEQFF
TRBJ2-1 | TRBV6-2/TRBV6-3 | . | TRBD2 | TGTGCCAGCAGTTACGGGACTAGCGGTGACAATGAGCAGTTCTTC | CASSYGTSGDNEQFF
TRBJ1-3 | TRBV5-1 | few | . | TGCGCCAGCAGCTTGGACAGTAGAGTGTGGTCTGGAAACACCATATATTTT | CASSLDSRVWSGNTIYF
TRBJ1-5 | TRBV4-3 | . | . | TGCGCCAGCAGCCAAGATTTCAGGGTCCGTGGCAATCAGCCCCAGCATTTT | CASSQDFRVRGNQPQHF
TRBJ1-5 | TRBV6-2/TRBV6-3 | . | . | TGTGCCAGCAGTTACGGGGGGTTCGGCAATCAGCCCCAGCATTTT | CASSYGGFGNQPQHF
TRBJ2-6 | TRBV5-1 | . | . | TGCGCCAGCAGCTTGGCGGTGGACTCCCCCCTTCGGGCTGGGGCCAACGTCCTGACTTTC | CASSLAVDSPLRAGANVLTF
TRBJ1-2 | TRBV7-2 | . | TRBD1 | TGTGCCAGCAGCTTTGTATGGTCGGCACGCAGGGGGCTTAATGGCTACACCTTC | CASSFVWSARRGLNGYTF
TRBJ1-5 | TRBV9 | . | . | TGTGCCAGCAGCGTAGGAGGGGGATTCAATCAGCCCCAGCATTTT | CASSVGGGFNQPQHF
TRBJ1-5 | TRBV14 | . | . | TGTGCCAGCAGCCAAGGAAATCAGCCCCAGCATTTT | CASSQGNQPQHF
TRBJ2-1 | TRBV9 | . | . | TGTGCCAGCAGCTCCGGCAGGGGCTCCTACAATGAGCAGTTCTTC | CASSSGRGSYNEQFF
TRBJ1-4 | TRBV9 | . | . | TGTGCCAGCAGCCCCCCCCCTGCAACTAATGAAAAACTGTTTTTT | CASSPPPATNEKLFF
TRBJ2-1 | TRBV27 | . | . | TGTGCCAGCAGTTCGATGTCAAATGAGCAGTTCTTC | CASSSMSNEQFF
TRBJ2-5 | TRBV5-1 | . | . | TGCGCCAGCAGCACCGGTGGGCTAGTTCGGGGGCGGGAGACCCAGTACTTC | CASSTGGLVRGRETQYF
TRBJ2-7 | TRBV7-9 | . | . | TGTGCCACCGGCCCCCAAACCTACGAGCAGTACTTC | CATGPQTYEQYF
TRBJ2-6 | TRBV4-3 | . | . | TGCGCCAGCAGCCCCCAAAATTCTGGGGCCAACGTCCTGACTTTC | CASSPQNSGANVLTF
TRBJ2-1 | TRBV3-1/TRBV3-2 | . | . | TGTGCCAGCAGCCAGGGTGAGCAGTTCTTC | CASSQGEQFF
TRBJ2-1 | TRBV4-1 | . | TRBD2 | TGCGCCAGCAGCCAAGGCTCGGCGGGGGGGAGTGAGCAGTTCTTC | CASSQGSAGGSEQFF
TRBJ2-7 | TRBV24-1 | . | TRBD1 | TGTGCCACCAGTGACTCCGGGACAGGGGGCCCCTACGAGCAGTACTTC | CATSDSGTGGPYEQYF
TRBJ2-5 | TRBV7-8 | . | TRBD2 | TGTGCCAGCAGCTTAGGCGGGGGACGATACCAAGAGACCCAGTACTTC | CASSLGGGRYQETQYF
TRBJ1-1 | TRBV28 | . | . | TGTGCCAGCAGTTTATCCATTTTGACTGAAGCTTTCTTT | CASSLSILTEAFF
TRBJ2-7 | TRBV25-1 | once | . | TGTGCCAGCAGTGAAGGACAGCTACTATCCTACGAGCAGTACTTC | CASSEGQLLSYEQYF
TRBJ1-1 | TRBV12-5 | . | . | TGTGCTAGTGGTTTGGTAATAGTGGGGTTAGGGTTCGGCACTGAAGCTTTCTTT | CASGLVIVGLGFGTEAFF
TRBJ2-1 | TRBV5-1 | . | . | TGCGCCAGCACATCTACAGGGCACTACAATGAGCAGTTCTTC | CASTSTGHYNEQFF
TRBJ2-1 | TRBV27 | . | . | TGTGCCAGCAGTCCCCTTACAGTGCAGGGGTACAATGAGCAGTTCTTC | CASSPLTVQGYNEQFF
TRBJ1-4 | TRBV27 | . | . | TGTGCCAGCAGACTGACAGGTTTGGGTGAAAAACTGTTTTTT | CASRLTGLGEKLFF
TRBJ2-3 | TRBV7-2 | . | TRBD1 | TGTGCCAGCAGCCAAACAGGGGGCGCAGGCACAGATACGCAGTATTTT | CASSQTGGAGTDTQYF
TRBJ1-2 | TRBV4-3 | . | . | TGCGCCAGCAGCCAAGGACAGGTTGACTATGGCTACACCTTC | CASSQGQVDYGYTF
TRBJ2-1 | TRBV11-2 | . | . | TGTGCCAGCAGCTTAGGTCTCTACAACAATGAGCAGTTCTTC | CASSLGLYNNEQFF
TRBJ1-1 | TRBV19 | . | . | TGTGCCAGTAGTATTTCGGAGTGGAACACTGAAGCTTTCTTT | CASSISEWNTEAFF
TRBJ2-5 | TRBV15 | . | . | TGTGCCACCAGCAGAATTCAGGCAGAGACCCAGTACTTC | CATSRIQAETQYF
TRBJ2-7 | TRBV11-2 | . | . | TGTGCCAGCAGCGATCCGGGACCGAGAGCCTACGAGCAGTACTTC | CASSDPGPRAYEQYF
TRBJ2-1 | TRBV6-2/TRBV6-3 | . | . | TGTGCCAGCAGTTACAACCAGGTCACCTACAATGAGCAGTTCTTC | CASSYNQVTYNEQFF
TRBJ1-5 | TRBV7-2 | . | . | TGTGCCAGCAGCTCGGACAGCAATCAGCCCCAGCATTTT | CASSSDSNQPQHF
TRBJ2-3 | TRBV5-1 | . | . | TGCGCCAGCAGCTTGGGCGTGGGCTTCACAGATACGCAGTATTTT | CASSLGVGFTDTQYF
TRBJ2-1 | TRBV6-5 | . | . | TGTGCCAGCAACCCCATCCGGAGCTCCTACAATGAGCAGTTCTTC | CASNPIRSSYNEQFF
TRBJ2-1 | TRBV7-2 | . | . | TGTGCCAGCAGCCCAAGAGGGGGGGGTCTCTCCTACAATGAGCAGTTCTTC | CASSPRGGGLSYNEQFF
TRBJ1-3 | TRBV7-2 | few | . | TGTGCCAGCCGCACGAACTCTGGAAACACCATATATTTT | CASRTNSGNTIYF
TRBJ2-3 | TRBV5-1 | . | . | TGCGCCAGCAGCTTGTCGCGGGCCTGGGGAGATACGCAGTATTTT | CASSLSRAWGDTQYF
TRBJ1-4 | TRBV30 | once | . | TGTGCCTGCTGGGGAGAAAAACTGTTTTTT | CACWGEKLFF
TRBJ2-5 | TRBV28 | . | TRBD1 | TGTGCCAGCAGTGACCGTGACAGGGCGGAGACCCAGTACTTC | CASSDRDRAETQYF